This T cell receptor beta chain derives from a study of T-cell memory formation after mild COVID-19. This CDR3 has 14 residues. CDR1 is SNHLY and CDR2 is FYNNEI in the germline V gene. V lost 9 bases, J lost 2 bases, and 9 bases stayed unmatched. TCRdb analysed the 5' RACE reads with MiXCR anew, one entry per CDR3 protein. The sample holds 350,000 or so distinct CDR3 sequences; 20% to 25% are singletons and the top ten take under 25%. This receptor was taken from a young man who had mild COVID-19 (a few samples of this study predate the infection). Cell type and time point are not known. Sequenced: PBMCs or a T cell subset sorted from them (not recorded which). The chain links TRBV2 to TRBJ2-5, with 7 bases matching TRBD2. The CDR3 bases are TGTGCCAGTAACCGGGACTATTATCAAGAGACCCAGTACTTC. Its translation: CASNRDYYQETQYF.